This T cell receptor (beta chain) was recovered during a study of blood T cell repertoires in COVID-19. Study-level background: Samples representing acute and convalescent COVID-19 were sourced from the United States, Italy and Spain.

In the authors' workflow: Estimated nucleated cell counts came from reference gene primer amplification. This table comes from immunoSEQ multiplex PCR, and its TCRdb copy is limited to in-frame clones, with some not included. The D gene and trimming were derived from the DNA, and the V and J assignments and clone size from that table. The sample includes 150,000 or so clones, roughly 84% seen only once; the top ten take under 5%. Germline CDR1 is LGHDT and CDR2 is YNNKEL (reference sequence). Unmatched junction bases numbered 6, after V lost 6 bases and J lost 8 bases. The CDR3 is made up of 12 amino acids.

The clonotype was recovered from a woman aged 60-75 years with acute or convalescent COVID-19. The genes are TRBV3-1 (or the pseudogene TRBV3-2) and TRBJ1-2; TRBD1 agrees at 7 bases. Sequenced material: peripheral blood. As DNA, the CDR3 is TGTGCCAGCAGACAATCCAGGGGGGGCTACACCTTC. Amino acids: CASRQSRGGYTF.